Listed below are T cell receptor beta chains from one sample, sequenced in a study of radiotherapy plus CTLA-4 blockade in lung cancer. This table comes from immunoSEQ multiplex PCR, and its TCRdb copy is limited to in-frame clones, with some not included. Found here are more than 90,000 clones, around 88% of them singletons; the top ten hold more than 4.5%. Sequenced material: peripheral blood, taken from a patient treated with radiotherapy plus ipilimumab. These receptors all come from a human donor with non-small cell lung cancer that progressed on radiotherapy plus ipilimumab. Each CDR3 is given with its conserved first and last residue. A D gene is named only where the DNA matches it firmly. A clone size is listed for some rows: how often the clone was seen (once, few, many), or a class if it is expanded.

clone_size: .
v_call: TRBV9
d_call: TRBD1
j_call: TRBJ2-1
cdr3_aa: CASSPHRTGLEQFF
cdr3_nt: TGTGCCAGCAGCCCTCACAGGACAGGGCTTGAGCAGTTCTTC

clone_size: .
v_call: TRBV5-1
d_call: TRBD2
j_call: TRBJ2-2
cdr3_aa: CASSRTSGRVANTGELFF
cdr3_nt: TGCGCCAGCTCTCGGACTAGCGGGAGGGTGGCCAACACCGGGGAGCTGTTTTTT

clone_size: .
v_call: TRBV11-2
d_call: .
j_call: TRBJ2-1
cdr3_aa: CASSLPSLGNEQFF
cdr3_nt: TGTGCCAGCAGCTTGCCCTCCCTGGGGAATGAGCAGTTCTTC

clone_size: once
v_call: TRBV5-1
d_call: .
j_call: TRBJ2-1
cdr3_aa: CASSASGTTYNEQFF
cdr3_nt: TGCGCCAGCAGCGCCTCCGGGACAACCTACAATGAGCAGTTCTTC

clone_size: .
v_call: TRBV5-1
d_call: .
j_call: TRBJ2-1
cdr3_aa: CASSLSVTRPGNEQFF
cdr3_nt: TGCGCCAGCAGCCTTAGCGTTACGAGGCCGGGCAATGAGCAGTTCTTC

clone_size: .
v_call: TRBV6-6
d_call: TRBD1
j_call: TRBJ1-2
cdr3_aa: CASSRDRDGYTF
cdr3_nt: TGTGCCAGCAGTCGGGACAGGGATGGCTACACCTTC

clone_size: .
v_call: TRBV6-5
d_call: .
j_call: TRBJ1-1
cdr3_aa: CASRMNTEAFF
cdr3_nt: TGTGCCAGCAGGATGAACACTGAAGCTTTCTTT

clone_size: .
v_call: TRBV27
d_call: TRBD1
j_call: TRBJ1-1
cdr3_aa: CASSPFDRGGGDTEAFF
cdr3_nt: TGTGCCAGCAGTCCATTTGACAGGGGTGGGGGGGACACTGAAGCTTTCTTT

clone_size: once
v_call: TRBV13
d_call: .
j_call: TRBJ1-1
cdr3_aa: CASSETTAGLNTEAFF
cdr3_nt: TGTGCCAGCAGCGAAACTACGGCGGGGCTGAACACTGAAGCTTTCTTT

clone_size: .
v_call: TRBV11-3
d_call: TRBD2
j_call: TRBJ2-5
cdr3_aa: CASSLRTSGRVETQYF
cdr3_nt: TGTGCCAGCAGCCTAAGGACTAGCGGGAGGGTGGAGACCCAGTACTTC

clone_size: once
v_call: TRBV6-1
d_call: TRBD1
j_call: TRBJ2-1
cdr3_aa: CASSDWDRGSNEQFF
cdr3_nt: TGTGCCAGCAGTGACTGGGACAGGGGGAGCAATGAGCAGTTCTTC

clone_size: .
v_call: TRBV16
d_call: .
j_call: TRBJ1-1
cdr3_aa: CASSQSAWNLGAFF
cdr3_nt: TGTGCCAGCAGCCAATCGGCCTGGAACCTCGGAGCTTTCTTT

clone_size: .
v_call: TRBV5-1
d_call: TRBD2
j_call: TRBJ2-5
cdr3_aa: CASSLSSGGGETQYF
cdr3_nt: TGCGCCAGCAGCTTGTCTAGCGGAGGCGGGGAGACCCAGTACTTC

clone_size: .
v_call: TRBV6-6
d_call: .
j_call: TRBJ2-3
cdr3_aa: CASSPRQRTDTQYF
cdr3_nt: TGTGCCAGCAGTCCTCGACAGCGCACAGATACGCAGTATTTT

clone_size: .
v_call: TRBV27
d_call: .
j_call: TRBJ2-3
cdr3_aa: CATTGDPTDTQYF
cdr3_nt: TGTGCCACCACGGGGGACCCCACAGATACGCAGTATTTT

clone_size: .
v_call: TRBV10-3
d_call: TRBD1
j_call: TRBJ1-2
cdr3_aa: CAAGTGGVGPYGYTF
cdr3_nt: TGTGCCGCCGGGACAGGGGGCGTCGGGCCCTATGGCTACACCTTC

clone_size: .
v_call: TRBV7-9
d_call: .
j_call: TRBJ1-5
cdr3_aa: CASSLWGPAQPQHF
cdr3_nt: TGTGCCAGCAGCCTATGGGGTCCAGCCCAGCCCCAGCATTTT

clone_size: few
v_call: TRBV29-1
d_call: .
j_call: TRBJ2-5
cdr3_aa: CSVEGGETQYF
cdr3_nt: TGCAGCGTTGAGGGGGGAGAGACCCAGTACTTC

clone_size: .
v_call: TRBV9
d_call: .
j_call: TRBJ1-4
cdr3_aa: CASSVVGDLGEKLFF
cdr3_nt: TGTGCCAGCAGCGTAGTGGGGGATTTGGGAGAAAAACTGTTTTTT

clone_size: once
v_call: TRBV6-5
d_call: TRBD1
j_call: TRBJ1-5
cdr3_aa: CASSTGQGLSQPQHF
cdr3_nt: TGTGCCAGCAGTACGGGACAGGGGTTGAGTCAGCCCCAGCATTTT

clone_size: .
v_call: TRBV2
d_call: .
j_call: TRBJ1-5
cdr3_aa: CASSPGRRGSNQPQHF
cdr3_nt: TGTGCCAGCAGTCCGGGCCGAAGGGGGTCCAATCAGCCCCAGCATTTT

clone_size: .
v_call: TRBV13
d_call: .
j_call: TRBJ2-2
cdr3_aa: CASSQSGLSYTGELFF
cdr3_nt: TGTGCCAGCAGCCAATCGGGACTTAGCTACACCGGGGAGCTGTTTTTT

clone_size: .
v_call: TRBV27
d_call: .
j_call: TRBJ2-1
cdr3_aa: CASTPAGSYNEQFF
cdr3_nt: TGTGCCAGCACCCCCGCAGGCTCCTACAATGAGCAGTTCTTC

clone_size: .
v_call: TRBV12-5
d_call: .
j_call: TRBJ2-5
cdr3_aa: CASGLVLAAGETQYF
cdr3_nt: TGTGCTAGTGGTTTGGTATTGGCTGCCGGGGAGACCCAGTACTTC

clone_size: .
v_call: TRBV6-5
d_call: .
j_call: TRBJ1-5
cdr3_aa: CASSWTANQPQHF
cdr3_nt: TGTGCCAGCTCATGGACCGCAAATCAGCCCCAGCATTTT

clone_size: .
v_call: TRBV7-8
d_call: .
j_call: TRBJ2-6
cdr3_aa: CASSLRVGANVLTF
cdr3_nt: TGTGCCAGCAGCTTACGGGTGGGGGCCAACGTCCTGACTTTC

clone_size: .
v_call: TRBV6-5
d_call: .
j_call: TRBJ1-3
cdr3_aa: CASRKTGSSGNTIYF
cdr3_nt: TGTGCCAGCAGAAAAACAGGGAGCTCTGGAAACACCATATATTTT

clone_size: .
v_call: TRBV11-2
d_call: TRBD2
j_call: TRBJ2-1
cdr3_aa: CASSLGLAGVGGNEQFF
cdr3_nt: TGTGCCAGCAGCTTAGGTCTAGCGGGAGTCGGCGGGAATGAGCAGTTCTTC

clone_size: .
v_call: TRBV5-5
d_call: .
j_call: TRBJ1-3
cdr3_aa: CASSLAPSSSGNTIYF
cdr3_nt: TGTGCCAGCAGCTTGGCCCCCTCCAGCTCTGGAAACACCATATATTTT

clone_size: .
v_call: TRBV6-5
d_call: TRBD1
j_call: TRBJ2-7
cdr3_aa: CASSSNRGGTYEQYF
cdr3_nt: TGTGCCAGCAGCTCGAACAGGGGTGGCACCTACGAGCAGTACTTC

clone_size: few
v_call: TRBV14
d_call: .
j_call: TRBJ1-1
cdr3_aa: CASSLIDPGPTEAFF
cdr3_nt: TGTGCCAGCAGCCTAATAGATCCGGGGCCTACTGAAGCTTTCTTT

clone_size: .
v_call: TRBV2
d_call: TRBD2
j_call: TRBJ2-3
cdr3_aa: CASSRNEAGLAGQDTQYF
cdr3_nt: TGTGCCAGCAGCCGAAACGAGGCCGGACTAGCGGGCCAAGATACGCAGTATTTT

clone_size: .
v_call: TRBV2
d_call: .
j_call: TRBJ2-1
cdr3_aa: CASSEGPNEQFF
cdr3_nt: TGTGCCAGCAGTGAAGGTCCGAATGAGCAGTTCTTC

clone_size: .
v_call: TRBV9
d_call: .
j_call: TRBJ2-1
cdr3_aa: CASSHERQRGGEGRNEQFF
cdr3_nt: TGTGCCAGCAGCCACGAGAGGCAGAGAGGAGGTGAGGGGAGGAATGAGCAGTTCTTC

clone_size: .
v_call: TRBV6-1
d_call: TRBD2
j_call: TRBJ2-1
cdr3_aa: CASTLPGGVNEQFF
cdr3_nt: TGTGCCAGCACCCTCCCCGGGGGGGTGAATGAGCAGTTCTTC

clone_size: .
v_call: TRBV19
d_call: TRBD1
j_call: TRBJ1-2
cdr3_aa: CASSIVLLSGQRFNYGYTF
cdr3_nt: TGTGCCAGTAGTATAGTTCTCCTCTCGGGACAGAGATTTAACTATGGCTACACCTTC

clone_size: .
v_call: TRBV11-2
d_call: .
j_call: TRBJ1-3
cdr3_aa: CASSLDLLDRYGNTIYF
cdr3_nt: TGTGCCAGCAGCTTAGATCTGTTGGACCGATATGGAAACACCATATATTTT